The rows below give T cell receptor beta chains drawn from one sample of a study of blood T cell repertoires in COVID-19. Here immunoSEQ multiplex PCR was the method, and the copy in TCRdb shows in-frame clones only, minus some. The sample includes a few hundred thousand clones, 70% to 90% of them seen just once. Sequencing was carried out using PBMCs or T cells enriched from blood (not recorded which). The receptor source for this set is a woman aged 50 to 65 who had recovered from COVID-19. Both conserved end residues are part of each CDR3. The order of the fields is CDR3 protein, CDR3 DNA, D gene, J gene, V gene, clone size. D genes are given only for firm matches. Clone size is shown for a subset of rows, as once, few, many or a class of expanded clone.

CASSYSSGGYGYTF	TGTGCCAGCAGTTACTCGTCAGGGGGATATGGCTACACCTTC	TRBD1	TRBJ1-2	TRBV6-5	NA
CASSLSPQGSTEAFF	TGTGCCAGCAGCTTAAGTCCGCAGGGGAGCACTGAAGCTTTCTTT	NA	TRBJ1-1	TRBV7-6	NA
CASSPTRRDYGYTF	TGTGCCAGCTCACCAACCCGGAGAGACTATGGCTACACCTTC	NA	TRBJ1-2	TRBV18	NA
CASSPWTGNEQFF	TGTGCCAGCAGTCCCTGGACAGGGAATGAGCAGTTCTTC	TRBD1	TRBJ2-1	TRBV12-3/TRBV12-4	once
CASSLLQAGPQHF	TGTGCCAGCAGCTTACTCCAGGCCGGGCCCCAGCATTTT	NA	TRBJ1-5	TRBV7-9	NA
CASSYSEDSSYEQYF	TGTGCCAGCAGTTACTCGGAGGACAGCTCCTACGAGCAGTACTTC	NA	TRBJ2-7	TRBV6-5	NA
CSASSGRETQYF	TGCAGTGCTAGTAGCGGGAGAGAGACCCAGTACTTC	TRBD2	TRBJ2-5	TRBV20-1	once
CASSSDRVTDTQYF	TGTGCCAGCAGCTCGGACAGGGTCACAGATACGCAGTATTTT	TRBD1	TRBJ2-3	TRBV11-3	NA
CASSEAMGTAYEKLFF	TGTGCCAGCAGTGAAGCAATGGGGACAGCTTATGAAAAACTGTTTTTT	TRBD1	TRBJ1-4	TRBV2	NA
CASSDPGTGGTDTQYF	TGTGCCAGCAGTGACCCCGGGACAGGGGGCACAGATACGCAGTATTTT	TRBD1	TRBJ2-3	TRBV28	NA
CAFGRLAENEQYF	TGTGCCTTTGGTAGACTAGCGGAAAACGAGCAGTACTTC	TRBD2	TRBJ2-7	TRBV30	NA
CASSPGGAGNYGYTF	TGTGCCAGCAGCCCTGGAGGGGCAGGGAACTATGGCTACACCTTC	NA	TRBJ1-2	TRBV11-2	NA
CASSQDERRAGGEQFF	TGTGCCAGCAGCCAAGATGAGCGGAGAGCCGGGGGTGAGCAGTTCTTC	NA	TRBJ2-1	TRBV4-2	once
CASSFSPTGETSGGFYNEQFF	TGCGCCAGCAGCTTTTCCCCAACTGGGGAAACTAGCGGGGGTTTCTACAATGAGCAGTTCTTC	TRBD2	TRBJ2-1	TRBV5-1	few
CAVSTGYEQYF	TGTGCCGTTTCCACGGGCTACGAGCAGTACTTC	NA	TRBJ2-7	TRBV19	NA
CASSPGTGGIGTEAFF	TGTGCCAGCTCACCCGGGACAGGGGGAATAGGCACTGAAGCTTTCTTT	TRBD1	TRBJ1-1	TRBV18	NA
CASTETGGLGGYTF	TGTGCCAGTACCGAGACGGGGGGCCTTGGTGGCTACACCTTC	NA	TRBJ1-2	TRBV19	NA
CSVVRGKNIQYF	TGCAGCGTAGTTCGGGGGAAAAACATTCAGTACTTC	NA	TRBJ2-4	TRBV29-1	NA
CASSLLGQGFNEQFF	TGCGCCAGCAGCTTGTTGGGACAGGGGTTCAATGAGCAGTTCTTC	TRBD1	TRBJ2-1	TRBV5-1	NA
CASFRQGRNRYEQYF	TGTGCCAGCTTCCGACAGGGAAGGAACAGGTACGAGCAGTACTTC	TRBD1	TRBJ2-7	TRBV28	NA
CASSYSRTGGIDEQFF	TGTGCCAGCAGTTACTCCCGGACGGGAGGTATCGATGAGCAGTTCTTC	TRBD2	TRBJ2-1	TRBV6-5	NA
CASSVEGQGGYGYTF	TGTGCCAGCAGCGTAGAGGGACAGGGAGGCTATGGCTACACCTTC	TRBD1	TRBJ1-2	TRBV9	NA
CASSSWIGSTDTQYF	TGTGCCAGCAGCTCCTGGATCGGGTCCACAGATACGCAGTATTTT	NA	TRBJ2-3	TRBV7-9	NA
CASRRQGSYGTDTQYF	TGTGCCAGCAGACGACAGGGAAGTTATGGAACAGATACGCAGTATTTT	TRBD1	TRBJ2-3	TRBV27	NA
CASSPPGTANTEAFF	TGTGCCAGCTCACCACCGGGGACAGCGAACACTGAAGCTTTCTTT	TRBD1	TRBJ1-1	TRBV18	NA
CASSARQTQETQYF	TGTGCCAGCAGTGCGCGACAGACACAAGAGACCCAGTACTTC	NA	TRBJ2-5	TRBV2	NA
CASSEDRGNTDTQYF	TGTGCCAGCAGTGAGGACAGGGGAAACACAGATACGCAGTATTTT	TRBD1	TRBJ2-3	TRBV6-1	NA
CASSSSLAHEQFF	TGTGCCAGCAGTTCGTCACTAGCGCATGAGCAGTTCTTC	TRBD2	TRBJ2-1	TRBV27	NA
CASSFGSSGRALTDTQYF	TGCGCCAGCAGCTTTGGGAGTAGCGGGAGGGCCCTGACAGATACGCAGTATTTT	TRBD2	TRBJ2-3	TRBV5-1	once
CASSWDRRQPQHF	TGTGCCAGCAGCTGGGACAGGCGTCAGCCCCAGCATTTT	TRBD1	TRBJ1-5	TRBV2	NA
CASGLAGADTQYF	TGTGCCAGTGGACTAGCGGGGGCGGATACGCAGTATTTT	TRBD2	TRBJ2-3	TRBV6-5	NA
CASSFGRRGKKGGELFF	TGTGCCAGCAGCTTCGGAAGGCGCGGGAAGAAGGGCGGGGAGCTGTTTTTT	NA	TRBJ2-2	TRBV7-8	few
CASKTPRTGTGGETQYF	TGCGCCAGCAAAACACCAAGGACAGGGACAGGTGGGGAGACCCAGTACTTC	TRBD1	TRBJ2-5	TRBV10-2	NA
CSASEASRTYEQYF	TGCAGTGCTAGTGAGGCTAGCAGAACTTACGAGCAGTACTTC	NA	TRBJ2-7	TRBV20-1	NA
CASTVRRTGETGELFF	TGTGCCAGCACCGTAAGAAGGACAGGGGAAACCGGGGAGCTGTTTTTT	TRBD1	TRBJ2-2	TRBV11-2	NA
CASSPNSGSSYNEQFF	TGTGCCAGCTCACCGAATAGCGGATCCTCCTACAATGAGCAGTTCTTC	NA	TRBJ2-1	TRBV18	NA
CASTGDSISYEQYF	TGCGCCAGCACTGGGGACAGCATCTCCTACGAGCAGTACTTC	TRBD1	TRBJ2-7	TRBV5-1	few
CASGTRQDTEAFF	TGTGCTAGTGGCACTCGCCAGGACACTGAAGCTTTCTTT	NA	TRBJ1-1	TRBV12-5	few
CASKTRTGIKYTF	TGTGCCAGCAAAACACGGACAGGGATCAAGTACACCTTC	TRBD1	TRBJ1-2	TRBV27	NA
CASRPQGKETQYF	TGCGCCAGCAGGCCACAGGGAAAAGAGACCCAGTACTTC	NA	TRBJ2-5	TRBV5-1	NA
CASSLGGTGLGDTQYF	TGCGCCAGCAGCTTGGGAGGCACAGGGTTGGGAGATACGCAGTATTTT	NA	TRBJ2-3	TRBV5-1	NA
CASSFRIYSGSSYNEQFF	TGTGCCAGCAGTTTTCGGATTTATAGCGGGAGCTCCTACAATGAGCAGTTCTTC	TRBD2	TRBJ2-1	TRBV28	NA
CSVGTGEAPQYF	TGCAGCGTTGGGACAGGGGAGGCCCCACAGTACTTC	TRBD1	TRBJ2-7	TRBV29-1	once
CASSLLGASGANVLTF	TGCGCCAGCAGCTTGTTAGGGGCGAGTGGGGCCAACGTCCTGACTTTC	NA	TRBJ2-6	TRBV5-1	NA
CASKDFRVQNTEAFF	TGTGCCAGCAAAGATTTTCGGGTCCAGAACACTGAAGCTTTCTTT	NA	TRBJ1-1	TRBV28	NA
CASSLLGQQETQYF	TGTGCCAGCAGTTTATTGGGACAACAAGAGACCCAGTACTTC	NA	TRBJ2-5	TRBV27	NA
CASSLTGGWGQETQYF	TGTGCCAGCAGTCTCACAGGGGGCTGGGGTCAAGAGACCCAGTACTTC	TRBD1	TRBJ2-5	TRBV27	NA
CASSPPGTGAYGYTF	TGCGCCAGCAGCCCTCCCGGGACAGGGGCCTATGGCTACACCTTC	TRBD1	TRBJ1-2	TRBV23-1	NA
CASSRNDRGPVYTF	TGTGCCAGCAGTCGAAATGACAGGGGGCCGGTCTACACCTTC	TRBD1	TRBJ1-2	TRBV27	NA
CASSGGHTEAFF	TGTGCCAGCAGTGGAGGGCACACTGAAGCTTTCTTT	NA	TRBJ1-1	TRBV28	NA
CASSLGALLYNEQFF	TGTGCCAGCTCCCTAGGGGCTTTACTCTACAATGAGCAGTTCTTC	NA	TRBJ2-1	TRBV13	NA
CASSDNRRTANYGYTF	TGTGCCAGCAGTGATAACAGGCGAACAGCCAACTATGGCTACACCTTC	NA	TRBJ1-2	TRBV28	NA
CASSPGTGVIGNNQPQHF	TGTGCCAGTAGTCCAGGGACAGGGGTTATAGGAAACAATCAGCCCCAGCATTTT	TRBD1	TRBJ1-5	TRBV19	NA